These 25 T cell receptor beta chains share one sample of origin, sequenced in a study of T cell changes during pregnancy in multiple sclerosis. Profiled with immunoSEQ multiplex PCR; TCRdb holds only in-frame clones, not every one. The sample contains about 71,000 clones, 75% to 95% of which appear only once. Source: CD8+ T cells from peripheral blood mononuclear cells, taken before pregnancy. The source of these receptors is a female donor with multiple sclerosis, enrolled in a pregnancy study.

The rearrangement joins TRBV18 to TRBJ1-1; TRBD1 might be the D (6 bases). The CDR3 contains 14 residues. Germline V CDR1 and CDR2: KGHSH, LQKENI. V was pared by 6 bases and J by 7 bases, with 18 bases between. CDR3 sequence (DNA): TGTGCCAGCTCGGTTACCGGGACATTACATGAAGCTTTCTTT. Its translation is CASSVTGTLHEAFF.

This rearrangement joins TRBV5-1 to TRBJ2-1, with D tentatively TRBD1 (5 bases). V was clipped by 7 bases and J by 8 bases, with 19 bases between them. Per germline, CDR1 SGHRS and CDR2 YFSETQ. This CDR3 is 14 amino acids long. The CDR3 DNA reads as TGCGCCAGCGGGTTGGCAGGGCTCGCCGATGAGCAGTTCTTC. Translation: CASGLAGLADEQFF.

The chain combines TRBV7-9 with TRBJ2-5; D is possibly TRBD2 (6 bases). V was clipped by 1 base and J by 4 bases, with 13 bases between them. This CDR3 is built from 15 residues. Germline CDR1 is SEHNR and CDR2 is FQNEAQ (reference sequence). CDR3 loop: CASSLEVGGGETQYF. CDR3 bases: TGTGCCAGCAGCTTAGAGGTGGGGGGAGGAGAGACCCAGTACTTC.

The V gene is TRBV30, the J gene TRBJ2-7; 9 nucleotides line up with TRBD1. The CDR3 consists of 13 residues. Trimming took 3 bases from V and 3 from J; bases not matched to a gene: 3. Germline V gene sequence: CDR1 GTSNPN, CDR2 SVGIG (reference sequence). The CDR3: CAWRGTGIYEQYF. In nucleotides, the CDR3 is TGTGCCTGGAGAGGGACAGGGATCTACGAGCAGTACTTC.

The chain has TRBV9 and TRBJ2-7; weak D call: TRBD2 (6 bases). This CDR3 has 15 residues. CDR1 and CDR2 (germline): SGDLS, YYNGEE. Trimming removed 0 bases at V and 1 base at J, with 11 bases between. CDR3 DNA sequence: TGTGCCAGCAGCGTAGGGCCTAGCGCGTCCTACGAGCAGTACTTC. Protein product: CASSVGPSASYEQYF.

The chain combines TRBV2 with TRBJ2-1, with 11 positions matching TRBD2. The germline V gene encodes CDR1 SNHLY and CDR2 FYNNEI. The CDR3 has 18 amino acids. V was pared by 1 base and J by 4 bases, with 9 bases of the junction left unmatched. As DNA, the CDR3 is TGTGCCAGCAGTGAAGGCCTCTTTATAGCGGGGGGGTACAATGAGCAGTTCTTC. This codes for CASSEGLFIAGGYNEQFF. The variable domain in full, completed from reference TRBV2 and TRBJ2-1, reads EPEVTQTPSHQVTQMGQEVILRCVPISNHLYFYWYRQILGQKVEFLVSFYNNEISEKSEIFDDQFSVERPDGSNFTLKIRSTKLEDSAMYFCASSEGLFIAGGYNEQFFGPGTRLTVL.

The rearrangement uses TRBV7-2 and TRBJ2-1; 8 bases match TRBD1. The germline CDR1 and CDR2 sequences are SGHTA and FQGNSA. Trimming at V came to 1 base and at J to 7 bases, leaving 3 bases not matched to a gene. The CDR3 is made up of 14 amino acids. The CDR3 region is CASSLVGTGNEQFF. In DNA form, the CDR3 reads TGTGCCAGCAGCTTAGTTGGGACAGGTAATGAGCAGTTCTTC.

V gene TRBV30 combines with J gene TRBJ1-1; TRBD1 aligns across 8 bases. The CDR3 extends over 14 amino acids. Germline V gene sequence: CDR1 GTSNPN, CDR2 SVGIG (reference sequence). V shed 4 bases, J shed 5 bases, and the junction held 9 bases outside the gene matches. CDR3 sequence: CAWNLGQGWTEAFF. Written as DNA, the CDR3 is TGTGCCTGGAACCTCGGACAGGGCTGGACTGAAGCTTTCTTT. The whole variable domain, remainder taken from reference TRBV30 and TRBJ1-1, is SQTIHQWPATLVQPVGSPLSLECTVEGTSNPNLYWYRQAAGRGLQLLFYSVGIGQISSEVPQNLSASRPQDRQFILSSKKLLLSDSGFYLCAWNLGQGWTEAFFGQGTRLTVV.

The rearrangement uses TRBV29-1 and TRBJ1-1, with TRBD1 identical over 7 bases. Germline V gives CDR1 SQVTM, CDR2 ANQGSEA. The CDR3 runs 12 residues. The J segment lost 8 bases and the V segment lost 5 bases, leaving 8 bases of the junction unmatched. As DNA, the CDR3 is TGCAGCGTTACTAGGTCAGGGGGAGAAGCTTTCTTT. Its protein is CSVTRSGGEAFF.

The chain recombines TRBV27 with TRBJ1-2, with TRBD1 as a possible D gene (6 bases). Between the trimmed V and J ends, which lost 6 bases and 2 bases, there was a span of 16 bases. The CDR3 runs 15 residues. Germline lookup yields CDR1 MNHEY and CDR2 SMNVEV (reference sequence). The DNA of the CDR3 is TGTGCCAGCAGACAACGACAGGCCCTCAACTATGGCTACACCTTC. Residues: CASRQRQALNYGYTF.

The chain is built from TRBV11-2 and TRBJ1-2; D may be TRBD1 (6 bases). The CDR3 consists of 14 residues. Germline V gives CDR1 SGHAT, CDR2 FQNNGV. V lost 7 bases and J 4 bases, leaving 16 bases between the germline ends. The DNA of the CDR3 is TGTGCCAGCAAGGGGGGGTCAGAGGTCTATGGCTACACCTTC. Protein sequence: CASKGGSEVYGYTF.

V gene TRBV29-1 combines with J gene TRBJ2-3, with 11 bases fitting TRBD2. Trimming took 0 bases from V and 0 from J; bases not matched to a gene: 5. This CDR3 spans 17 amino acids. Germline V gives CDR1 SQVTM, CDR2 ANQGSEA. The CDR3 region has the DNA TGCAGCGTTGAAGATCGGGTAGCGGGGGGGAGCACAGATACGCAGTATTTT. Translated, it gives CSVEDRVAGGSTDTQYF.

CDR3 DNA: TGTGCCAGCAGCTCGGGAGTTCCTGGGAACACTGAAGCTTTCTTT. This encodes CASSSGVPGNTEAFF. This chain uses TRBV7-2 with TRBJ1-1; D call uncertain. From germline, CDR1 is SGHTA and CDR2 FQGNSA. The CDR3 covers 15 residues. V shed 4 bases and J shed 1 base, with 13 bases lying between them.

CDR3 loop: CASSPGGYNEQFF. The DNA for the CDR3 is TGTGCCAGCAGCCCGGGGGGGTACAATGAGCAGTTCTTC. The gene calls are TRBV5-6 and TRBJ2-1; 8 bases line up with TRBD2. Germline assignment: CDR1 SGHDT and CDR2 YYEEEE. J lost 4 bases, V lost 4 bases, and 1 base had no gene match. The CDR3 sequence is 13 residues long. Combining the CDR3 with reference TRBV5-6 and TRBJ2-1 gives the whole variable domain DAGVTQSPTHLIKTRGQQVTLRCSPKSGHDTVSWYQQALGQGPQFIFQYYEEEERQRGNFPDRFSGHQFPNYSSELNVNALLLGDSALYLCASSPGGYNEQFFGPGTRLTVL.

Concerning this clone itself: This specimen includes other DNA sequences encoding the same CDR3. This chain uses TRBV7-9 with TRBJ2-7, with D possibly TRBD1 on 6 matching bases. The germline CDR1 and CDR2 sequences are SEHNR and FQNEAQ (reference sequence). V was cut by 1 base and J by 2 bases, with 9 bases left in between. The CDR3 has 14 residues. The CDR3 protein is CASSLGGTPYEQYF. CDR3 nucleotide sequence: TGTGCCAGCAGCTTAGGTGGGACACCCTACGAGCAGTACTTC.

V is TRBV7-6 and J is TRBJ1-1; the D is unclear. V lost 5 bases, J lost 4 bases, and 14 bases lay in between. CDR3 length: 14 residues. Germline V gene data show CDR1 as SGHVS and CDR2 as FNYEAQ. CDR3 residues: CASSPRGVGTEAFF. The CDR3, as DNA: TGTGCCAGCAGCCCTCGCGGGGTAGGCACTGAAGCTTTCTTT.

This chain links TRBV4-2 with TRBJ2-7, with 14 bases identical to TRBD2. The CDR3 runs to 18 residues. Germline-derived CDR1 and CDR2 are LGHNA and YNFKEQ. Trimming removed 0 bases from V and 6 bases from J; junction bases left unmatched: 10. CDR3 DNA: TGTGCCAGCAGCCAAGATACCCCACCGACTAGCGGGGGGGTCGAGCAGTACTTC. Translation gives CASSQDTPPTSGGVEQYF.

The chain has TRBV7-9 and TRBJ1-5, with D possibly TRBD1 on 5 matching bases. V lost 5 bases, J lost 2 bases, and 10 bases lay in between. The CDR3 loop spans 14 amino acids. The germline CDR1 and CDR2 sequences are SEHNR and FQNEAQ (reference sequence). The CDR3 spells CASSPEGGNQPQHF. In DNA form, the CDR3 reads TGTGCCAGCAGCCCCGAAGGGGGCAATCAGCCCCAGCATTTT.

This rearrangement joins TRBV6-5 to TRBJ2-6; D remains unclear. This CDR3 is built from 16 residues. Germline assignment: CDR1 MNHEY and CDR2 SVGAGI. The V end was cut by 0 bases, the J end by 1 base, with 7 bases between. The CDR3 spells CASSYSTGSGANVLTF. CDR3 DNA: TGTGCCAGCAGTTACTCGACGGGTTCTGGGGCCAACGTCCTGACTTTC.

This rearrangement joins TRBV5-1 to TRBJ1-1; no clear D. Germline V gene sequence: CDR1 SGHRS, CDR2 YFSETQ. With 7 bases removed from V and 1 base from J, the gap between germline ends came to 5 bases. This CDR3 comprises 11 residues. The CDR3 protein is CASRGNTEAFF. DNA for the CDR3: TGCGCCAGCCGGGGGAACACTGAAGCTTTCTTT.

This clone is medium-sized. V usage is TRBV7-8 and J usage is TRBJ1-1, with 7 bases aligning to TRBD1. J lost 5 bases, V lost 10 bases, and 10 bases had no gene match. This CDR3 contains 13 residues. Germline CDR1 reads SGHVS; CDR2 reads FQNEAQ. The CDR3 sequence: CATGQERGTEAFF. The CDR3 DNA sequence: TGTGCCACCGGACAGGAACGAGGGACTGAAGCTTTCTTT.

The chain is built from TRBV9 and TRBJ1-1; TRBD1 aligns across 8 bases. The CDR3 consists of 14 residues. With V trimmed by 2 bases and J by 5 bases, 5 bases remained unmatched. The germline V gene has CDR1 SGDLS and CDR2 YYNGEE. The CDR3 sequence: CASSVTGGETEAFF. The CDR3 region has the DNA TGTGCCAGCAGCGTCACAGGGGGGGAAACTGAAGCTTTCTTT.

This chain uses TRBV10-3 with TRBJ2-2, with D possibly TRBD2 on 6 matching bases. V lost 0 bases and J lost 4, with 15 bases in between. The CDR3 extends over 17 amino acids. Germline-derived CDR1 and CDR2 are ENHRY and SYGVKD. CDR3 in DNA: TGTGCCATCAGTGAGTCTTTGGGCGGGGCTCTCACCGGGGAGCTGTTTTTT. Residues: CAISESLGGALTGELFF.

The chain links TRBV6-1 to TRBJ2-2; 10 bases line up with TRBD1. The germline gives CDR1 MNHNS, CDR2 SASEGT. The ends lost 4 bases at V and 4 bases at J; junction bases unmatched: 3. The CDR3 has 15 amino acids. CDR3 coding DNA: TGTGCCAGCAGTGTCGGACAGGGGGTCACCGGGGAGCTGTTTTTT. Translation gives CASSVGQGVTGELFF.

This chain links TRBV7-8 with TRBJ2-3; 7 bases map to TRBD2. Unmatched junction bases numbered 11, after V lost 5 bases and J lost 3 bases. The CDR3 runs to 16 residues. The germline V gene encodes CDR1 SGHVS and CDR2 FQNEAQ. The CDR3 DNA reads as TGTGCCAGCAGCGCAACCACGGGGGGTGGGACAGATACGCAGTATTTT. It codes for CASSATTGGGTDTQYF.